This is a list of T cell receptor beta chains from one sample in a study of T cell responses to AZD1222 COVID-19 vaccine. This table comes from immunoSEQ multiplex PCR, and its TCRdb copy is limited to in-frame clones, with some not included. The sample lists some 120,000 clones, approximately 90% occurring once. The sample in question was peripheral blood, obtained on day 0 of AZD1222 vaccination. The receptor source for this set is an adult in good health. Both conserved end residues are part of each CDR3. D genes are given only for firm matches. Clone size is stated in some rows and not others, as once, few, many or a class when expanded.

TRBJ2-6	TRBV7-9	.	.	CASSFPGALSGANVLTF	TGTGCCAGCAGCTTCCCAGGGGCCCTCTCTGGGGCCAACGTCCTGACTTTC
TRBJ2-1	TRBV3-1/TRBV3-2	.	once	CASSQRGRVINEQFF	TGTGCCAGCAGCCAACGGGGCAGGGTAATCAATGAGCAGTTCTTC
TRBJ2-7	TRBV3-1/TRBV3-2	TRBD1	many	CASSQAGTGYEQYF	TGTGCCAGCAGCCAAGCCGGGACAGGGTACGAGCAGTACTTC
TRBJ2-1	TRBV29-1	TRBD1	.	CSTAGTGEVGNEQFF	TGCAGCACCGCCGGGACAGGGGAGGTTGGAAATGAGCAGTTCTTC
TRBJ1-2	TRBV29-1	.	.	CSVGRASSDYGYTF	TGCAGCGTTGGGAGGGCAAGTTCGGACTATGGCTACACCTTC
TRBJ2-7	TRBV28	.	.	CASSLEGPSYEQYF	TGTGCCAGCAGTTTGGAGGGGCCCTCCTACGAGCAGTACTTC
TRBJ2-7	TRBV15	.	.	CATRKEKGLRSPYEQYF	TGTGCCACCAGGAAGGAGAAAGGCCTCCGCAGCCCCTACGAGCAGTACTTC
TRBJ2-7	TRBV6-5	.	once	CASSLNKYEQYF	TGTGCCAGCAGCCTAAACAAGTACGAGCAGTACTTC
TRBJ2-1	TRBV7-9	.	.	CASSLAGGLHNEQFF	TGTGCCAGCAGCTTAGCGGGGGGCCTCCACAATGAGCAGTTCTTC
TRBJ2-7	TRBV28	.	.	CASSLRLEGQYF	TGTGCCAGCAGTTTAAGGCTAGAGGGGCAGTACTTC
TRBJ2-6	TRBV27	.	.	CASSLKGAGANVLTF	TGTGCCAGCAGTTTAAAAGGAGCAGGGGCCAACGTCCTGACTTTC
TRBJ2-7	TRBV30	TRBD2	.	CAWSNERGVYEQYF	TGTGCCTGGAGTAACGAGCGGGGGGTCTACGAGCAGTACTTC
TRBJ1-2	TRBV19	TRBD1	.	CASSTGTGGTYGYTF	TGTGCCAGTAGTACAGGGACAGGGGGGACCTATGGCTACACCTTC